What follows are 28 T cell receptor beta chains derived from one specimen sequenced in a study of OX40 agonist ivuxolimab in advanced cancers. Assay: immunoSEQ multiplex PCR; the TCRdb copy retains only in-frame clones and omits some. This repertoire shows tens of thousands of clones, 75% to 85% found once; its top ten account for over 1%. Sequencing was performed on CD4+ or CD8+ T cells sorted from blood, taken in a trial of the OX40 agonist ivuxolimab. The receptors originated from an adult with an advanced solid tumor such as melanoma, head and neck, liver or kidney cancer.

This clone was seen a few times. V is TRBV2 and J is TRBJ2-4; either TRBD1 or TRBD2 may supply D (5 bases each). The germline V gene encodes CDR1 SNHLY and CDR2 FYNNEI. This CDR3 comprises 14 residues. V was cut by 5 bases and J by 4 bases, with 12 bases left in between. CDR3 sequence (DNA): TGTGCCAGCAGTCTCGGGACGAGGAAAAACATTCAGTACTTC. Translation: CASSLGTRKNIQYF.

The chain recombines TRBV19 with TRBJ1-2; D perhaps matches TRBD1 (6 bases). Germline V lookup: CDR1 LNHDA, CDR2 SQIVND (reference sequence). Between the trimmed V and J ends, which lost 3 bases and 2 bases, there was a span of 16 bases. This CDR3 is built from 16 residues. The CDR3 loop is CASSIYAQGSNYGYTF. CDR3 sequence (DNA): TGTGCCAGTAGTATTTATGCACAGGGAAGCAACTATGGCTACACCTTC.

The rearrangement links TRBV7-2 to TRBJ2-3; D is uncertain. Germline V gene sequence: CDR1 SGHTA, CDR2 FQGNSA. V dropped 3 bases and J dropped 2 bases, with 9 bases sitting between them. The CDR3 has 14 amino acids. As DNA, the CDR3 is TGTGCCAGCAGCTTTCAGGTACTCACAGATACGCAGTATTTT. As protein: CASSFQVLTDTQYF. The full variable domain, its missing parts supplied by reference TRBV7-2 and TRBJ2-3, is GAGVSQSPSNKVTEKGKDVELRCDPISGHTALYWYRQSLGQGLEFLIYFQGNSAPDKSGLPSDRFSAERTGGSVSTLTIQRTQQEDSAVYLCASSFQVLTDTQYFGPGTRLTVL.

This sequence joins TRBV2 and TRBJ1-2; D might be TRBD1 (5 bases). Germline-derived CDR1 and CDR2 are SNHLY and FYNNEI. V lost 5 bases to trimming and J lost 8 bases, with 21 bases between them. This CDR3 is 15 amino acids long. The DNA of the CDR3 is TGTGCCAGCAGTCCCCAAAGAGTCGACCGGGGGGGCTACACCTTC. Its protein is CASSPQRVDRGGYTF. The entire variable domain, with the rest obtained from reference TRBV2 and TRBJ1-2, is as follows: EPEVTQTPSHQVTQMGQEVILRCVPISNHLYFYWYRQILGQKVEFLVSFYNNEISEKSEIFDDQFSVERPDGSNFTLKIRSTKLEDSAMYFCASSPQRVDRGGYTFGSGTRLTVV.

This chain uses TRBV30 with TRBJ1-2; D perhaps matches TRBD1 (5 bases). V was clipped by 2 bases and J by 2 bases, with 12 bases between them. Per the germline V gene, CDR1 is GTSNPN and CDR2 is SVGIG (reference sequence). The CDR3 contains 14 residues. In DNA form, the CDR3 reads TGTGCCTGGAGTTCCGGGACGGGGAACTATGGCTACACCTTC. Translation gives CAWSSGTGNYGYTF.

The CDR3 DNA is TGCAGCGTTGAAGGCGGGACAGGGCCCAAAAACATTCAGTACTTC. It specifies CSVEGGTGPKNIQYF. The chain has TRBV29-1 and TRBJ2-4; 9 positions match TRBD1. Germline assignment: CDR1 SQVTM and CDR2 ANQGSEA. Trimming removed 1 base from V and 2 bases from J; junction bases left unmatched: 3. The CDR3 sequence is 15 residues long. The full variable domain, rest sourced from reference TRBV29-1 and TRBJ2-4, is SAVISQKPSRDICQRGTSLTIQCQVDSQVTMMFWYRQQPGQSLTLIATANQGSEATYESGFVIDKFPISRPNLTFSTLTVSNMSPEDSSIYLCSVEGGTGPKNIQYFGAGTRLSVL.

V is TRBV7-8 and J is TRBJ1-5; D might be TRBD1 (5 bases). Trimming took 4 bases from V and 5 from J, leaving 12 bases between them. The CDR3 runs to 14 residues. Germline-derived CDR1 and CDR2 are SGHVS and FQNEAQ. CDR3 in amino acids: CASSYRGGDQPQHF. The CDR3 region has the DNA TGTGCCAGCAGCTACCGTGGAGGGGATCAGCCCCAGCATTTT. The entire variable domain, with the rest obtained from reference TRBV7-8 and TRBJ1-5, is as follows: GAGVSQSPRYKVAKRGQDVALRCDPISGHVSLFWYQQALGQGPEFLTYFQNEAQLDKSGLPSDRFFAERPEGSVSTLKIQRTQQEDSAVYLCASSYRGGDQPQHFGDGTRLSIL.

The chain employs TRBV5-1 and TRBJ2-5, with a tentative D call TRBD1 (5 bases). This CDR3 has 15 amino acids. The V end was cut by 0 bases, the J end by 1 base, with 10 bases between. Germline lookup yields CDR1 SGHRS and CDR2 YFSETQ. The chain's CDR3 is CASSLDRWFQETQYF. The CDR3 coding sequence is TGCGCCAGCAGCTTGGACAGGTGGTTCCAAGAGACCCAGTACTTC.

The chain joins TRBV7-9 to TRBJ2-2, with D possibly matching TRBD2 (6 bases). The length of the CDR3 is 14 residues. Germline assignment: CDR1 SEHNR and CDR2 FQNEAQ (reference sequence). Trimming removed 5 bases from V and 1 base from J, with 8 bases in between. CDR3 amino acids: CASSRDWNTGELFF. The DNA of the CDR3 is TGTGCCAGCAGCCGGGACTGGAACACCGGGGAGCTGTTTTTT.

V usage is TRBV9 and J usage is TRBJ2-3; D gene ambiguous. Germline CDR1 and CDR2: SGDLS and YYNGEE. Trimming shortened V by 4 bases and J by 0 bases, and 15 bases separated the two germline ends. The length of the CDR3 is 16 residues. In nucleotides, the CDR3 is TGTGCCAGCAGCTCCCGACCGACGGTTAGCACAGATACGCAGTATTTT. Translating gives CASSSRPTVSTDTQYF. Variable domain in full (rest from reference TRBV9 and TRBJ2-3): DSGVTQTPKHLITATGQRVTLRCSPRSGDLSVYWYQQSLDQGLQFLIQYYNGEERAKGNILERFSAQQFPDLHSELNLSSLELGDSALYFCASSSRPTVSTDTQYFGPGTRLTVL.

In its sample, this clone was seen once. The chain combines TRBV2 with TRBJ1-5; no definite D call. The V gene's germline CDR1 is SNHLY and CDR2 FYNNEI. The CDR3 consists of 13 residues. The germline V and J ends were trimmed by 8 bases and 4 bases, with 12 bases remaining between them. CDR3 residues: CASGSLENQPQHF. The CDR3 bases are TGTGCCAGCGGGAGTCTTGAAAATCAGCCCCAGCATTTT.

The chain recombines TRBV7-8 with TRBJ2-1, with 7 bases fitting TRBD2. The CDR3 contains 12 residues. CDR1 and CDR2 from the germline V gene are SGHVS and FQNEAQ. The junction had 5 bases not matched to a gene; V was cut back by 6 bases and J by 9 bases. The chain's CDR3 is CASRPTSFEQFF. Written as DNA, the CDR3 is TGTGCCAGCAGGCCGACTAGCTTTGAGCAGTTCTTC.

V gene TRBV5-6 combines with J gene TRBJ2-1, with D possibly TRBD2 on 5 matching bases. The V gene lost 2 bases and the J gene lost 7 bases, with 13 bases spanning the gap. The CDR3 has 14 residues. Per the germline V gene, CDR1 is SGHDT and CDR2 is YYEEEE. The CDR3 loop is CASSFEGDHNEQFF. CDR3 bases: TGTGCCAGCAGCTTTGAGGGAGATCATAATGAGCAGTTCTTC.

This clone was seen only a few times. The rearrangement uses TRBV18 and TRBJ1-5, with TRBD1 identical over 8 bases. This CDR3 has 13 residues. Germline CDR1 is KGHSH and CDR2 is LQKENI. J lost 7 bases, V lost 3 bases, and 2 bases had no gene match. This CDR3 is CASSPDRVQPQHF. CDR3 in DNA: TGTGCCAGCTCACCGGACAGGGTACAGCCCCAGCATTTT.

The rearrangement joins TRBV6-5 to TRBJ1-1; D unclear. Germline lookup yields CDR1 MNHEY and CDR2 SVGAGI. The CDR3 covers 11 residues. With 8 bases removed from V and 8 bases from J, the gap between germline ends came to 12 bases. The CDR3 here is CASGGFTEAFF. CDR3 DNA sequence: TGTGCCAGCGGAGGCTTCACCGAAGCTTTCTTT.

This clone occurred a few times. The V call is TRBV7-2, the J call TRBJ2-7; no firm D call. Looked up from germline, CDR1 is SGHTA and CDR2 is FQGNSA. The CDR3 covers 15 residues. V lost 1 base and J 2 bases, leaving 12 bases between the germline ends. Here the CDR3 reads CASSLVGEWPYEQYF. Written as DNA, the CDR3 is TGTGCCAGCAGCTTAGTAGGCGAGTGGCCCTACGAGCAGTACTTC.

The J gene is TRBJ1-3, the V gene TRBV7-6; tentative D call: TRBD1 (6 bases). Germline assignment: CDR1 SGHVS and CDR2 FNYEAQ. Trimming removed 5 bases from V and 4 bases from J, with 12 bases in between. This CDR3 comprises 14 residues. Here the CDR3 DNA reads TGTGCCAGCAGCCAGGACAGCGGGGGAAACACCATATATTTT. It translates to CASSQDSGGNTIYF.

The rearrangement uses TRBV6-1 and TRBJ2-7, with 7 bases that match TRBD2. This CDR3 contains 15 residues. With 6 bases clipped from V and 2 bases from J, the junction kept 10 bases outside the gene matches. Germline CDR1 is MNHNS and CDR2 is SASEGT. CDR3 in amino acids: CASRDPRGGTYEQYF. The CDR3 DNA reads as TGTGCCAGCAGGGACCCGCGGGGAGGGACCTACGAGCAGTACTTC.

The chain combines TRBV11-2 with TRBJ1-5; a weak D match, TRBD1 (6 bases). The CDR3 is 16 amino acids. Trimming took 4 bases from V and 1 from J, leaving 14 bases between them. CDR1 is SGHAT and CDR2 is FQNNGV in the germline V gene. The CDR3 loop reads CASSSEMGASNQPQHF. As DNA, the CDR3 is TGTGCCAGCAGCTCCGAGATGGGGGCAAGCAATCAGCCCCAGCATTTT.

The chain couples TRBV4-3 to TRBJ1-5, with a possible D match to TRBD1 (5 bases). The germline CDR1 and CDR2 sequences are LGHNA and YSLEER. V lost 2 bases and J lost 8, with 22 bases in between. The CDR3 extends over 17 amino acids. The CDR3 nucleotides are TGCGCCAGCAGCCAATCAGGGTGCCGGGACGACAGCGAGCCCCAGCATTTT. Amino acid sequence: CASSQSGCRDDSEPQHF.

The V gene is TRBV27, the J gene TRBJ2-5, with D unclear. The germline V and J ends were trimmed by 3 bases and 5 bases, with 10 bases remaining between them. This CDR3 contains 13 residues. Germline V gene lookup returns CDR1 MNHEY and CDR2 SMNVEV (reference sequence). The DNA for the CDR3 is TGTGCCAGCAGTTTTGGGGATTCTGAGACCCAGTACTTC. It is translated as CASSFGDSETQYF.

The chain joins TRBV9 to TRBJ2-1, with D uncertain. From germline, CDR1 is SGDLS and CDR2 YYNGEE. The CDR3 consists of 15 residues. Trimming cost V 4 bases and J 1 base, with 12 bases left between them. CDR3 bases: TGTGCCAGCAGCCTTTCCACGGATTCCTACAATGAGCAGTTCTTC. It encodes CASSLSTDSYNEQFF.

The sample holds one count of this clone. V gene TRBV5-6 combines with J gene TRBJ2-7; TRBD1 aligns across 7 bases. Trimming removed 4 bases from V and 3 bases from J; junction bases left unmatched: 10. Germline lookup yields CDR1 SGHDT and CDR2 YYEEEE. The CDR3 runs to 15 residues. The CDR3 nucleotides are TGTGCCAGCAGCAAACAGGGGATTGCGGTCTACGAGCAGTACTTC. Translation gives CASSKQGIAVYEQYF.

The rearrangement joins TRBV7-9 to TRBJ1-2, with TRBD1 as a possible D gene (5 bases). The germline V gene has CDR1 SEHNR and CDR2 FQNEAQ (reference sequence). Trimming cost V 3 bases and J 5 bases, with 16 bases left between them. This CDR3 has 15 residues. The CDR3 protein is CASSLSGHSGYGYTF. The CDR3 bases are TGTGCCAGCAGCTTGAGTGGACATTCGGGTTATGGCTACACCTTC. The variable domain in full, with the rest retrieved from reference TRBV7-9 and TRBJ1-2, is DTGVSQNPRHKITKRGQNVTFRCDPISEHNRLYWYRQTLGQGPEFLTYFQNEAQLEKSRLLSDRFSAERPKGSFSTLEIQRTEQGDSAMYLCASSLSGHSGYGYTFGSGTRLTVV.

The chain uses TRBV19 and TRBJ2-3, with D possibly TRBD2 on 6 matching bases. Germline V gives CDR1 LNHDA, CDR2 SQIVND (reference sequence). V was cut by 3 bases and J by 0 bases, with 13 bases left in between. The CDR3 contains 16 residues. The CDR3 spells CASSMGSGPSTDTQYF. CDR3 in DNA: TGTGCCAGTAGTATGGGGAGCGGGCCTAGCACAGATACGCAGTATTTT. Variable domain in full (rest from reference TRBV19 and TRBJ2-3): DGGITQSPKYLFRKEGQNVTLSCEQNLNHDAMYWYRQDPGQGLRLIYYSQIVNDFQKGDIAEGYSVSREKKESFPLTVTSAQKNPTAFYLCASSMGSGPSTDTQYFGPGTRLTVL.

The chain is built from TRBV7-2 and TRBJ2-3, with D perhaps matching TRBD1 (6 bases). CDR3 size: 13 residues. Germline V gives CDR1 SGHTA, CDR2 FQGNSA. V lost 4 bases and J lost 7, with 12 bases in between. As DNA, the CDR3 is TGTGCCAGCAGCTCAGGACAGTCAAATACGCAGTATTTT. It yields the protein CASSSGQSNTQYF.

The chain is built from TRBV9 and TRBJ1-2, with D unresolved. The ends were cut back, 6 bases at V and 2 bases at J, with 14 bases in the middle. The CDR3 extends over 14 amino acids. CDR1 is SGDLS, CDR2 YYNGEE, per germline. DNA of the CDR3: TGTGCCAGCAAACCCGCCGGGGTAAACTATGGCTACACCTTC. Its protein product is CASKPAGVNYGYTF. The full variable domain, with the rest looked up from reference TRBV9 and TRBJ1-2, is DSGVTQTPKHLITATGQRVTLRCSPRSGDLSVYWYQQSLDQGLQFLIQYYNGEERAKGNILERFSAQQFPDLHSELNLSSLELGDSALYFCASKPAGVNYGYTFGSGTRLTVV.

This chain joins TRBV30 and TRBJ1-4, with D perhaps TRBD1 (5 bases). The V gene's germline CDR1 is GTSNPN and CDR2 SVGIG (reference sequence). V lost 4 bases to trimming and J lost 8 bases, with 17 bases between them. CDR3 length equals 14 residues. Here the CDR3 reads CAWKGAGFEEKLFF. The DNA of the CDR3 is TGTGCCTGGAAAGGGGCGGGTTTTGAAGAAAAACTGTTTTTT.